This T cell receptor beta chain comes out of a study of blood T cell repertoires in COVID-19. Regarding this clone: The same CDR3 is also encoded by other DNA sequences in this sample.

The germline V gene encodes CDR1 MNHNS and CDR2 SASEGT. The length of the CDR3 is 15 residues. V trimming: 2 bases; J trimming: 7 bases; junction bases outside the gene matches: 5. The data were produced by immunoSEQ multiplex PCR, yet TCRdb's version contains in-frame clones alone and is incomplete. The table lists approximately 150,000 clones, about 85% of them singletons. This receptor was obtained from a human donor in a cohort sampled during active COVID-19. The sequencing input was peripheral blood. J is TRBJ1-5 and V is TRBV6-1; 10 positions match TRBD1. The CDR3: CASSELGTGVQPQHF. The CDR3 coding sequence is TGTGCCAGCAGTGAACTTGGGACAGGGGTACAGCCCCAGCATTTT.